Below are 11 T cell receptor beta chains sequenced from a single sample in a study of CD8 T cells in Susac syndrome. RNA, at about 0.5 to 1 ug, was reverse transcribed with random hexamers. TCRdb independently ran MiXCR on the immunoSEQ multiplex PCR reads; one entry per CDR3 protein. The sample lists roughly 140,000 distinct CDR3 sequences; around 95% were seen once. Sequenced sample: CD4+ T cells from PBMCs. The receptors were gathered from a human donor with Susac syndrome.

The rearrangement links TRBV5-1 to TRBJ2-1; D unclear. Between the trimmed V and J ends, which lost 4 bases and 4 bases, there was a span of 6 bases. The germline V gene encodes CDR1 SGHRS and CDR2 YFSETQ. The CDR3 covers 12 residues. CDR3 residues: CASSPLYNEQFF. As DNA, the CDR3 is TGCGCCAGCAGCCCCTTATACAATGAGCAGTTCTTC.

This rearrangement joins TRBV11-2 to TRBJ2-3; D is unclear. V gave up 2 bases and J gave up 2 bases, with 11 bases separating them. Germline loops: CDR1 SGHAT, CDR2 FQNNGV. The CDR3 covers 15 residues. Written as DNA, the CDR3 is TGTGCCAGCAGCTTAATCATAGCAGACACAGATACGCAGTATTTT. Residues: CASSLIIADTDTQYF.

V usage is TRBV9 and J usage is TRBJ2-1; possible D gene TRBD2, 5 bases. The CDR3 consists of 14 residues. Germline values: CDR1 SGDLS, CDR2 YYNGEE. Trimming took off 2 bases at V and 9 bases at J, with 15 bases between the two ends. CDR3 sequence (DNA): TGTGCCAGCAGCGTGCGACTATCAGCGAGTGAGCAGTTCTTC. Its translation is CASSVRLSASEQFF.

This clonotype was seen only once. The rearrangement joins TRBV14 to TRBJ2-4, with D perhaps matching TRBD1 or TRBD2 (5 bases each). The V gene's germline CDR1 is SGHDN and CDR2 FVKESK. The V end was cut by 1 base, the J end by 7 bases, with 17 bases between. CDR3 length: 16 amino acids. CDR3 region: CASSQAFREKGNIQYF. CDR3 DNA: TGTGCCAGCAGCCAAGCTTTCCGGGAAAAGGGGAACATTCAGTACTTC.

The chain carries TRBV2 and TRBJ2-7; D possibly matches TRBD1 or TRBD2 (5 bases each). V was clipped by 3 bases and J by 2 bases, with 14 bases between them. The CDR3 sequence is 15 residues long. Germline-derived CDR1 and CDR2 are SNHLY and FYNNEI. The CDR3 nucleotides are TGTGCCAGCAGTGAGAGGGGCCACCCCGCCTACGAGCAGTACTTC. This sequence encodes CASSERGHPAYEQYF.

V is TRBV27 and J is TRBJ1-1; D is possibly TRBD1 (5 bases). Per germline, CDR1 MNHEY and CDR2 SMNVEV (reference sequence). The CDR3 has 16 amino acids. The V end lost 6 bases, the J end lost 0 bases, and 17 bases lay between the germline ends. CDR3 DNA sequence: TGTGCCAGCAGGCTTGGGACCGGGGTCTTGAACACTGAAGCTTTCTTT. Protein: CASRLGTGVLNTEAFF.

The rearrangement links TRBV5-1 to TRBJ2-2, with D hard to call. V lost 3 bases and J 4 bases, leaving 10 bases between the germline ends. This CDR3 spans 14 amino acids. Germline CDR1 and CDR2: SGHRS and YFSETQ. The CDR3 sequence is CASSWPDATGELFF. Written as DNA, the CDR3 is TGCGCCAGCAGCTGGCCGGACGCCACCGGGGAGCTGTTTTTT.

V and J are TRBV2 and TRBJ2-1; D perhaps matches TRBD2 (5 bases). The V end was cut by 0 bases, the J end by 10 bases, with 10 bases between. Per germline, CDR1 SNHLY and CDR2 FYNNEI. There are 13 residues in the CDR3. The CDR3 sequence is CASSEARATEQFF. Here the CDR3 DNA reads TGTGCCAGCAGTGAAGCGCGGGCGACCGAGCAGTTCTTC. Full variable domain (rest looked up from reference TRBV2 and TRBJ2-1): EPEVTQTPSHQVTQMGQEVILRCVPISNHLYFYWYRQILGQKVEFLVSFYNNEISEKSEIFDDQFSVERPDGSNFTLKIRSTKLEDSAMYFCASSEARATEQFFGPGTRLTVL.

The CDR3 is CASSFNLGGTGANVLTF. The CDR3, as DNA: TGTGCCAGCAGCTTTAACCTAGGGGGGACTGGGGCCAACGTCCTGACTTTC. V and J are TRBV12-3 or TRBV12-4 and TRBJ2-6; D might be TRBD1 or TRBD2, each matching 6 bases. CDR3 size: 17 residues. Trimming stripped 6 bases from V and 2 bases from J, with 17 bases between.

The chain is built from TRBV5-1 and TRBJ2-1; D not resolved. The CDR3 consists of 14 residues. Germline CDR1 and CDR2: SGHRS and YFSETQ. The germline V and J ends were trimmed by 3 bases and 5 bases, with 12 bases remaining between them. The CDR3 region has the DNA TGCGCCAGCAGCTCACGTCCCCGGGACAATGAGCAGTTCTTC. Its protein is CASSSRPRDNEQFF.

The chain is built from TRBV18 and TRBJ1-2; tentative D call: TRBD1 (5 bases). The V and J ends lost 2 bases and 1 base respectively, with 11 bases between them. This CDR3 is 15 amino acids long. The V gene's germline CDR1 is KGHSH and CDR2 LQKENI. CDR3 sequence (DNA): TGTGCCAGCTCACCAAGCCCTGACAGTAACTATGGCTACACCTTC. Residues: CASSPSPDSNYGYTF.